This T cell receptor beta chain appears in the sequencing data of a study of T cell responses to AZD1222 COVID-19 vaccine (dated by TCRdb to 2020 to 2023). Context from the whole study: AZD1222 recipients whose second dose came at about 4 weeks and those whose second dose came at about 12 weeks were combined into one group, since spike-specific TCR depth and breadth did not differ between the two schedules. A total of roughly 240 trial participants underwent TCR sequencing, of whom some 210 received two doses of AZD1222 and 26 received two doses of the MenACWY control vaccine. Trial participants were enrolled into age subgroups of 18-55, 56-69 and 70-plus years, which contained about 160, 30 and 59 TCR-sequenced participants, respectively.

The germline V gene encodes CDR1 MNHEY and CDR2 SMNVEV (reference sequence). The CDR3 runs 13 residues from the cysteine to the phenylalanine. The retained sequence is limited to the CDR3, 39 bases, with the frame set at the first base. Comment on this clone: Its target antigen remains unknown. A read error may account for a junction end that differs from germline.

Explained via the paper, the time point label denotes: baseline before first vaccination. Vaccinee samples were obtained from the UK trials COV001 and COV002, which included a single-blind randomized controlled phase 2/3 trial of AZD1222 (ChAdOx1 nCoV-19) in healthy adults. Trial participant PBMC samples were collected at day 0 and day 28 after the second dose for TCRbeta chain sequencing. General findings and caveats noted by the study authors: The 56-69-year group was small, and its depth increase did not reach significance, likely because of low power. A significant rise in spike-specific TCR breadth and depth was observed after two AZD1222 doses relative to day 0 and relative to MenACWY recipients. No day 14 peak-response samples were available, so repertoires were characterized only after the peak T cell response. Reportedly, close to half of the unique spike-specific TCRs recognized epitopes lying outside the regions that are mutated in the B.1.351 and B.1.1.7 variants. The whole spike protein was spanned by vaccine-associated CD4 TCRs, and dominant responses were seen in regions 160-218 and 743-854. Participants were mostly white British and included more females than males, and it was suggested by the authors that clonal diversity may have been underestimated. Conclusions about previously exposed vaccinees are limited, since just six AZD1222 recipients were seropositive for SARS-CoV-2 at baseline.

The CDR3 regions of human TCRbeta chains were analyzed by immunosequencing. The source study handled its data this way. TCRs in the repertoires were compared against a reference library of SARS-CoV-2-specific TCRs that had been generated with the MIRA antigen-specificity platform. Breadth meant the fraction of unique TCRs that were SARS-CoV-2-associated, whereas depth meant the fraction of total T cells that were SARS-CoV-2-associated. Using the MIRA data, each spike-specific TCR was assigned both to the spike region to which the TCR was reactive and to a CD4 or CD8 class. Log10-transformed breadth and depth values were compared by one-way ANOVA with Sidak's multiple comparisons tests. Sourced from immuneACCESS, this table was stored by TCRdb with only in-frame sequences that have V and J called. A share of the clones is absent; for the studies checked, an unresolved V gene accounts for under half, and the remainder has no known explanation. V and J calls and clone size are copied from that table; D and trimming were computed from the DNA. In all, the sample holds roughly 160,000 clones, and around nine tenths of those were seen once. The ten largest clones represent around 1.5% of the sample.

The specimen was peripheral blood, collected on day 0 of AZD1222 vaccination. Recombination linked TRBV27 to TRBJ1-1; the D segment could be TRBD1, given 6 matching bases. The sequence derives from an adult in good health. The sequenced DNA: TGTGCCAGCAGTTCCCGACAGGTTGGTGAAGTTTTCTTT. Its product reads: CASSSRQVGEVFF.